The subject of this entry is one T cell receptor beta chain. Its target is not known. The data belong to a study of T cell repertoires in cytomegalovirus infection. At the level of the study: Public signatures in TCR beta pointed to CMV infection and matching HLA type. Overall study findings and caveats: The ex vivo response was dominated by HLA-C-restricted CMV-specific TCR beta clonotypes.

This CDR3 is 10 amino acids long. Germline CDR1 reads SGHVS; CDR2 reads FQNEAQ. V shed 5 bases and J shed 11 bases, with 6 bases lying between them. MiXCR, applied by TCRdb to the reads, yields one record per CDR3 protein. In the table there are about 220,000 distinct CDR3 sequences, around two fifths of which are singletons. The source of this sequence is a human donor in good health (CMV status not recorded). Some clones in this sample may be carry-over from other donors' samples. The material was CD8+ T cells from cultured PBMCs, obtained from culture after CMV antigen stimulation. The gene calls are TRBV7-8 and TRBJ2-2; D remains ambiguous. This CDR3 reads CASSPSELFF. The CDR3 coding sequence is TGTGCCAGCAGCCCATCCGAGCTGTTTTTT.